The subject of this entry is one TCR beta chain. The antigen is unknown. RNA, at about 0.5 to 1 ug, was reverse transcribed with random hexamers. TCR beta CDR3 was amplified by immunoSEQ covering 54 Vbeta and 13 Jbeta. One entry per CDR3 protein, called by TCRdb with MiXCR from the immunoSEQ multiplex PCR reads. Here the sample spans fewer than 350,000 distinct CDR3 sequences, 85% being singletons. The data derive from a study of CD8 T cells in Susac syndrome. Findings and caveats of the study: The relatively small number of individuals in the TCR sequencing and HLA analysis was acknowledged by the study.

TCR beta from blood CD8+ and CD4+ T cells was sequenced. FACS enriched CD8+ TEMRA cells, while bulk CD8+ and CD4+ were negatively isolated. This clonotype was obtained from a human donor with multiple sclerosis. What was sequenced was CD8+ T cells from PBMCs.

The CDR3 region has the DNA TGCGCCAGCAGCCAAGGCAAAGGGGTGAACACTGAAGCTTTCTTT. Encoded protein: CASSQGKGVNTEAFF. The rearrangement uses TRBV4-1 and TRBJ1-1; D possibly corresponds to TRBD1 (5 bases). Germline-derived CDR1 and CDR2 are MGHRA and YSYEKL. Trimming took off 1 base at V and 0 bases at J, with 9 bases between the two ends. This CDR3 comprises 15 residues.